Listed below are T cell receptor beta chains from one sample, sequenced in a study of identical twins. MiXCR was run by TCRdb on the 5' RACE reads, yielding one entry per CDR3 protein. The table has 200,000 to 250,000 distinct CDR3 sequences, 5.5% to 7% seen once; the top ten hold roughly 3.6%. In addition, the sample was reused for a study of yellow fever vaccine responses in identical twins.

The source material was memory (CD45RO+) T cells sorted from blood. The source is a young woman in good health. Each CDR3 is given with its conserved first and last residue. A D gene is named only where the DNA matches it firmly. Part of the rows lack a size; the others show once, few, many or a class for expanded clones.

d_gene: NA; abundance: many; v_gene: TRBV5-1; j_gene: TRBJ1-2; CDR3nt: TGCGCCAGCAGCTTGGATCCGACAGCTAACTATGGCTACACCTTC; CDR3aa: CASSLDPTANYGYTF
d_gene: NA; abundance: NA; v_gene: TRBV24-1; j_gene: TRBJ1-2; CDR3nt: TGTGCCACCAGTGATCCAGGGAGGGACTATGGCTACACCTTC; CDR3aa: CATSDPGRDYGYTF
d_gene: NA; abundance: many; v_gene: TRBV28; j_gene: TRBJ2-2; CDR3nt: TGTGCCAGCAGTGGAATCCCGGCGTACACCGGGGAGCTGTTTTTT; CDR3aa: CASSGIPAYTGELFF
d_gene: TRBD1; abundance: NA; v_gene: TRBV3-1; j_gene: TRBJ2-4; CDR3nt: TGTGCCAGCAGCCTCCGACAGGGGAAAAACATTCAGTACTTC; CDR3aa: CASSLRQGKNIQYF
d_gene: TRBD1; abundance: many; v_gene: TRBV28; j_gene: TRBJ2-5; CDR3nt: TGTGCCAGCAGTTCCCCCCTCGGACAGGGGCAAGAGACCCAGTACTTC; CDR3aa: CASSSPLGQGQETQYF
d_gene: NA; abundance: many; v_gene: TRBV10-3; j_gene: TRBJ2-1; CDR3nt: TGTGCCATCAGTGGAGGGGTTTACTACAATGAGCAGTTCTTC; CDR3aa: CAISGGVYYNEQFF
d_gene: TRBD1; abundance: NA; v_gene: TRBV3-1; j_gene: TRBJ2-3; CDR3nt: TGTGCCAGCGGCGGGACAGGGCGCACAGATACGCAGTATTTT; CDR3aa: CASGGTGRTDTQYF
d_gene: TRBD2; abundance: few; v_gene: TRBV10-3; j_gene: TRBJ2-3; CDR3nt: TGTGCCATCAGACCGGGACTAGATTTAGATACGCAGTATTTT; CDR3aa: CAIRPGLDLDTQYF
d_gene: TRBD2; abundance: many; v_gene: TRBV3-1; j_gene: TRBJ2-1; CDR3nt: TGTGCCAGCAGCTCCTTTAGCGGGAGAGGGGGAAATGAGCAGTTCTTC; CDR3aa: CASSSFSGRGGNEQFF
d_gene: TRBD2; abundance: NA; v_gene: TRBV7-9; j_gene: TRBJ2-4; CDR3nt: TGTGCCAGCAGCGCCGGACATGCGGGGGGGGAAGGAAACATTCAGTACTTC; CDR3aa: CASSAGHAGGEGNIQYF
d_gene: NA; abundance: few; v_gene: TRBV24-1; j_gene: TRBJ2-1; CDR3nt: TGTGCCACCAGTGCCAAACCCGGTAGGGCGTACAATGAGCAGTTCTTC; CDR3aa: CATSAKPGRAYNEQFF
d_gene: NA; abundance: few; v_gene: TRBV5-6; j_gene: TRBJ2-6; CDR3nt: TGTGCCAGCAGCCCGCGACGACTAGTAATCTCTGGGGCCAACGTCCTGACTTTC; CDR3aa: CASSPRRLVISGANVLTF
d_gene: NA; abundance: many; v_gene: TRBV3-1; j_gene: TRBJ2-7; CDR3nt: TGTGCCAGCAGCCAAGAGTGGAAGCGGACGGGGTACGAGCAGTACTTC; CDR3aa: CASSQEWKRTGYEQYF
d_gene: NA; abundance: many; v_gene: TRBV5-1; j_gene: TRBJ2-1; CDR3nt: TGCGCCAGCAGCTTCGGGGGGCTGATCAATGAGCAGTTCTTC; CDR3aa: CASSFGGLINEQFF
d_gene: TRBD2; abundance: many; v_gene: TRBV5-1; j_gene: TRBJ2-3; CDR3nt: TGCGCCAGCAGTCTTAGCGGGTACACAGATACGCAGTATTTT; CDR3aa: CASSLSGYTDTQYF
d_gene: NA; abundance: few; v_gene: TRBV7-6; j_gene: TRBJ2-7; CDR3nt: TGTGCCAGCAGCCCCTATGGGAACGAGCAGTACTTC; CDR3aa: CASSPYGNEQYF
d_gene: NA; abundance: many; v_gene: TRBV29-1; j_gene: TRBJ2-2; CDR3nt: TGCAGCGCCCAGAGGGGGAACACCGGGGAGCTGTTTTTT; CDR3aa: CSAQRGNTGELFF
d_gene: TRBD2; abundance: many; v_gene: TRBV5-1; j_gene: TRBJ2-2; CDR3nt: TGCGCCAGCAGCTTGGGTAGCGGGGGTTCGAACACCGGGGAGCTGTTTTTT; CDR3aa: CASSLGSGGSNTGELFF
d_gene: TRBD1; abundance: many; v_gene: TRBV10-1; j_gene: TRBJ2-3; CDR3nt: TGCGCCAGCAGTGTAGGGGACAGTTTCACAGATACGCAGTATTTT; CDR3aa: CASSVGDSFTDTQYF
d_gene: TRBD2; abundance: NA; v_gene: TRBV20-1; j_gene: TRBJ2-1; CDR3nt: TGCAGTGCTAGAGTAATAGCGGGGGGTTACAATGAGCAGTTCTTC; CDR3aa: CSARVIAGGYNEQFF
d_gene: NA; abundance: many; v_gene: TRBV20-1; j_gene: TRBJ2-5; CDR3nt: TGCAGTGCTAGGCAGGGCCAAGAGACCCAGTACTTC; CDR3aa: CSARQGQETQYF
d_gene: TRBD2; abundance: many; v_gene: TRBV5-1; j_gene: TRBJ2-5; CDR3nt: TGCGCCAGCAGCTGGACTAGCGGGGATGAGACCCAGTACTTC; CDR3aa: CASSWTSGDETQYF
d_gene: NA; abundance: few; v_gene: TRBV6-4; j_gene: TRBJ1-1; CDR3nt: TGTGCCAGCACCCTCTACGGCGGGGACACTGAAGCTTTCTTT; CDR3aa: CASTLYGGDTEAFF
d_gene: NA; abundance: NA; v_gene: TRBV7-6; j_gene: TRBJ1-1; CDR3nt: TGTGCCAGCAGCTTAGGGTCGAACGCCAACACTGAAGCTTTCTTT; CDR3aa: CASSLGSNANTEAFF
d_gene: NA; abundance: NA; v_gene: TRBV20-1; j_gene: TRBJ2-6; CDR3nt: TGCAGTGCTAGGGCCGGGGCCAACGTCCTGACTTTC; CDR3aa: CSARAGANVLTF
d_gene: TRBD2; abundance: few; v_gene: TRBV5-1; j_gene: TRBJ2-5; CDR3nt: TGCGCCAACAGCCTTCAAACAACTAGCGGGGGGCTGTACTTC; CDR3aa: CANSLQTTSGGLYF
d_gene: TRBD2; abundance: NA; v_gene: TRBV10-3; j_gene: TRBJ2-1; CDR3nt: TGTGCCATCAGGGATTGGACTAGCGGGGTCAATGAGCAGTTCTTC; CDR3aa: CAIRDWTSGVNEQFF
d_gene: TRBD2; abundance: many; v_gene: TRBV28; j_gene: TRBJ2-7; CDR3nt: TGTGCCAGCAGTTTCGGACTAGCGGGAGGGCGGAACGAGCAGTACTTC; CDR3aa: CASSFGLAGGRNEQYF
d_gene: TRBD2; abundance: NA; v_gene: TRBV5-1; j_gene: TRBJ2-5; CDR3nt: TGCGCCAGCGGCCTAGAAAGACTAGCGGGGGAAGAGACCCAGTACTTC; CDR3aa: CASGLERLAGEETQYF
d_gene: NA; abundance: many; v_gene: TRBV28; j_gene: TRBJ2-5; CDR3nt: TGTGCCAGCAGTTTAAATAGGGGCTGGGGGCTGCGTGGGGAGACCCAGTACTTC; CDR3aa: CASSLNRGWGLRGETQYF
d_gene: TRBD2; abundance: NA; v_gene: TRBV7-2; j_gene: TRBJ2-1; CDR3nt: TGTGCCAGCAGCCTTGGACTAGCGGGGGGGCGGGAGCAGTTCTTC; CDR3aa: CASSLGLAGGREQFF
d_gene: TRBD1; abundance: many; v_gene: TRBV29-1; j_gene: TRBJ2-2; CDR3nt: TGCAGCGTGAACGCAGGGGGCGCAAACACCGGGGAGCTGTTTTTT; CDR3aa: CSVNAGGANTGELFF
d_gene: NA; abundance: NA; v_gene: TRBV18; j_gene: TRBJ2-5; CDR3nt: TGTGCCAGCTCACCACCGGTCGGAGAGACCCAGTACTTC; CDR3aa: CASSPPVGETQYF
d_gene: NA; abundance: NA; v_gene: TRBV28; j_gene: TRBJ2-1; CDR3nt: TGTGCCAGCAGTTTATTTCGGATTACGGACGGAAGATTGTTCAATGAGCAGTTCTTC; CDR3aa: CASSLFRITDGRLFNEQFF
d_gene: TRBD2; abundance: few; v_gene: TRBV24-1; j_gene: TRBJ2-2; CDR3nt: TGTGCCACCAGTGAGGGACTAGCGGGAGCCGGGGAGCTGTTTTTT; CDR3aa: CATSEGLAGAGELFF
d_gene: TRBD1; abundance: few; v_gene: TRBV4-1; j_gene: TRBJ2-3; CDR3nt: TGCGCCAGCAGCCAAGATCTGGACAGGACCGAATCAGCAGATACGCAGTATTTT; CDR3aa: CASSQDLDRTESADTQYF
d_gene: TRBD1; abundance: NA; v_gene: TRBV2; j_gene: TRBJ2-5; CDR3nt: TGTGCCAGCCGACGGACAGGGCGGGATGAGACCCAGTACTTC; CDR3aa: CASRRTGRDETQYF
d_gene: NA; abundance: many; v_gene: TRBV7-9; j_gene: TRBJ1-1; CDR3nt: TGTGCCAGCAGCTTAGAAGGAGAAACTGAAGCTTTCTTT; CDR3aa: CASSLEGETEAFF
d_gene: TRBD1; abundance: few; v_gene: TRBV27; j_gene: TRBJ1-6; CDR3nt: TGTGCCAGCAGTAGGATGGACAGGGGGAATTCACCCCTCCACTTT; CDR3aa: CASSRMDRGNSPLHF
d_gene: NA; abundance: many; v_gene: TRBV11-1; j_gene: TRBJ2-3; CDR3nt: TGTGCCAGCAGTAGGGACCCCGAGGGATTCGTTGGCACAGATACGCAGTATTTT; CDR3aa: CASSRDPEGFVGTDTQYF
d_gene: NA; abundance: few; v_gene: TRBV18; j_gene: TRBJ1-4; CDR3nt: TGTGCCAGCTCACCACCAAACACACAGAATGAAAAACTGTTTTTT; CDR3aa: CASSPPNTQNEKLFF
d_gene: NA; abundance: NA; v_gene: TRBV13; j_gene: TRBJ1-1; CDR3nt: TGTGCCAGCACCTTGTCGGACACTGAAGCTTTCTTT; CDR3aa: CASTLSDTEAFF